What follows are 30 T cell receptor beta chains derived from one specimen sequenced in a study of shared clonotypes between healthy human individuals. This table comes from immunoSEQ multiplex PCR, and its TCRdb copy is limited to in-frame clones, with some not included. The sample comprises around 2,000,000 clones, roughly 91% of which are singletons, and about 1.5% rests with the top ten. CD45RO-negative CD8 cells positively selected for CCR7 made up the naive population, which excluded terminally differentiated effector memory CD45RA+ cells. Material: naive CD8+ T cells from PBMCs. Receptors were obtained from a young man in good health. Some clones in this sample may be carry-over from other donors' samples.

V gene TRBV28 combines with J gene TRBJ1-5; 11 bases agree with TRBD1. After removal of 2 bases from V and 0 bases from J, the junction contained 6 bases not matched to a gene. The V gene's germline CDR1 is MDHEN and CDR2 SYDVKM. The CDR3 length is 18 residues. DNA of the CDR3: TGTGCCAGCAGTTTACGGACAGGGGGCATGTATAGCAATCAGCCCCAGCATTTT. Protein sequence: CASSLRTGGMYSNQPQHF.

This rearrangement joins TRBV6-6 to TRBJ2-1; 9 positions agree with TRBD1. After removal of 6 bases from V and 0 bases from J, the junction contained 6 bases not matched to a gene. CDR3 size: 16 residues. The germline V gene has CDR1 MNHNY and CDR2 SVGAGI (reference sequence). CDR3 protein: CASRGDRESSYNEQFF. The CDR3 DNA reads as TGTGCCAGCAGGGGGGACAGGGAGAGCTCCTACAATGAGCAGTTCTTC.

This chain links TRBV4-1 with TRBJ2-1; D is uncertain. Germline assignment: CDR1 MGHRA and CDR2 YSYEKL. This CDR3 region has 13 residues. V gave up 0 bases and J gave up 10 bases, with 10 bases separating them. For the CDR3, the DNA is TGCGCCAGCAGCCAAGATTGGATTTCCGAGCAGTTCTTC. It translates to CASSQDWISEQFF.

The V gene is TRBV13, the J gene TRBJ2-7, with TRBD1 identical over 8 bases. J lost 5 bases, V lost 5 bases, and 11 bases had no gene match. The CDR3 totals 15 residues. CDR1 PRHDT and CDR2 FYEKMQ come from the germline V gene (reference sequence). The DNA of the CDR3 is TGTGCCAGCAGCCCGCGGACAGGGTTTGGTCACGAGCAGTACTTC. Its protein is CASSPRTGFGHEQYF.

This rearrangement joins TRBV27 to TRBJ1-4, with D maybe TRBD1 (6 bases). The germline CDR1 and CDR2 sequences are MNHEY and SMNVEV (reference sequence). Trimming left V 8 bases short and J 12 bases short, with 13 bases between. The length of the CDR3 is 11 residues. CDR3 nucleotides: TGTGCCAGCGGAGGGGGGAGGGAACTGTTTTTT. Its protein product is CASGGGRELFF.

V gene TRBV2 combines with J gene TRBJ2-7, with TRBD2 matching 7 bases. There are 15 residues in the CDR3. The V segment lost 1 base and the J segment 1 base; nucleotides outside the gene matches: 4. CDR1 is SNHLY, CDR2 FYNNEI, per germline. The CDR3 sequence: CASSEGGGPSYEQYF. For the CDR3, the DNA is TGTGCCAGCAGTGAAGGGGGAGGGCCTTCCTACGAGCAGTACTTC.

This clone was recorded a few times. V and J are TRBV9 and TRBJ2-5; 10 positions agree with TRBD1. The CDR3 covers 15 residues. The V segment lost 0 bases and the J segment 7 bases; nucleotides outside the gene matches: 6. Germline CDR1 is SGDLS and CDR2 is YYNGEE. CDR3 loop: CASSVDDRGHPTQYF. The DNA of the CDR3 is TGTGCCAGCAGCGTAGATGACAGGGGGCATCCGACCCAGTACTTC.

This sequence joins TRBV6-5 and TRBJ2-7; D gene uncertain. There are 13 residues in the CDR3. From germline, CDR1 is MNHEY and CDR2 SVGAGI. With 5 bases removed from V and 2 bases from J, the gap between germline ends came to 10 bases. The CDR3 sequence is CASSNGPTYEQYF. CDR3 bases: TGTGCCAGCAGTAACGGGCCGACCTACGAGCAGTACTTC.

This chain links TRBV13 with TRBJ2-1; tentatively, D is TRBD2 (6 bases). The CDR3 runs 14 residues. V was shortened by 8 bases and J by 8 bases, with 19 bases between the two germline ends. Germline CDR1 PRHDT, CDR2 FYEKMQ (reference sequence). CDR3 DNA sequence: TGTGCCAGCCTCCTCCGGGAGCTCGGGGATGAGCAGTTCTTC. It encodes CASLLRELGDEQFF.

This clone was seen a single time. The sample contains more than one DNA sequence encoding this CDR3. The gene calls are TRBV10-3 and TRBJ2-1; D is undetermined. CDR1 is ENHRY and CDR2 is SYGVKD in the germline V gene. Between the trimmed V and J ends, which lost 2 bases and 6 bases, there was a span of 8 bases. The CDR3 has 13 amino acids. The CDR3 region has the DNA TGTGCCATCAGTGAGGGCTCAGGCAATGAGCAGTTCTTC. Protein product: CAISEGSGNEQFF.

The chain couples TRBV10-2 to TRBJ2-7, with D hard to call. Germline CDR1 is WSHSY and CDR2 is SAAADI. The CDR3 spans 13 residues. Trimming pared 2 bases from V and 0 bases from J, leaving 5 bases between. In nucleotides, the CDR3 is TGCGCCAGCAGTGAGGTGGGCTCCTACGAGCAGTACTTC. Translating gives CASSEVGSYEQYF.

The CDR3 nucleotides are TGTGCCAGTAGTACTAGACTAGGATTTGAGCAGTTCTTC. Amino acids: CASSTRLGFEQFF. This chain joins TRBV19 and TRBJ2-1; D might be TRBD2 (6 bases). The V end lost 4 bases, the J end lost 9 bases, and 13 bases lay between the germline ends. Germline lookup yields CDR1 LNHDA and CDR2 SQIVND (reference sequence). The CDR3 is 13 residues long.

The chain carries TRBV7-8 and TRBJ2-3; possibly TRBD2 for D (6 bases). This CDR3 region has 14 residues. V gave up 11 bases and J gave up 1 base, with 16 bases separating them. Germline V CDR1 and CDR2: SGHVS, FQNEAQ. CDR3 sequence: CAVSRDFRTDTQYF. CDR3 DNA sequence: TGTGCCGTATCCAGGGACTTCCGCACAGATACGCAGTATTTT.

This rearrangement joins TRBV28 to TRBJ2-2; D is undetermined. The CDR3 totals 11 residues. The germline V gene has CDR1 MDHEN and CDR2 SYDVKM. Trimming removed 7 bases from V and 3 bases from J, with 3 bases in between. CDR3 sequence (DNA): TGTGCCAGCACCTACACCGGGGAGCTGTTTTTT. Its protein is CASTYTGELFF.

The chain links TRBV19 to TRBJ2-2; D remains ambiguous. The ends were cut back, 3 bases at V and 6 bases at J, with 11 bases in the middle. The CDR3 runs 14 residues. Per germline, CDR1 LNHDA and CDR2 SQIVND (reference sequence). The CDR3 region is CASSIARWAGELFF. The CDR3 DNA is TGTGCCAGTAGTATCGCACGGTGGGCCGGGGAGCTGTTTTTT.

The chain combines TRBV7-2 with TRBJ1-1, with 8 bases identical to TRBD1. V lost 5 bases, J lost 8 bases, and 4 bases stayed unmatched. The germline V gene encodes CDR1 SGHTA and CDR2 FQGNSA. This CDR3 is 12 amino acids long. CDR3 nucleotide sequence: TGTGCCAGCAGCCAAAGACAGGGGGAAGCTTTCTTT. Translating it yields CASSQRQGEAFF.

The chain employs TRBV27 and TRBJ1-5; no firm D call. Trimming removed 3 bases from V and 7 bases from J, with 10 bases in between. Germline lookup yields CDR1 MNHEY and CDR2 SMNVEV (reference sequence). CDR3 length: 13 residues. Here the CDR3 reads CASSLGSIQPQHF. The CDR3 region has the DNA TGTGCCAGCAGTTTGGGAAGTATCCAGCCCCAGCATTTT.

The V call is TRBV19, the J call TRBJ2-1; TRBD1 matches 9 bases. The CDR3 runs to 15 residues. The ends lost 4 bases at V and 7 bases at J; junction bases unmatched: 8. Germline-derived CDR1 and CDR2 are LNHDA and SQIVND (reference sequence). CDR3 sequence (DNA): TGTGCCAGTAGTACTCCGGGACAGGGATTGAATGAGCAGTTCTTC. It translates to CASSTPGQGLNEQFF. Full variable domain (missing parts from reference TRBV19 and TRBJ2-1): DGGITQSPKYLFRKEGQNVTLSCEQNLNHDAMYWYRQDPGQGLRLIYYSQIVNDFQKGDIAEGYSVSREKKESFPLTVTSAQKNPTAFYLCASSTPGQGLNEQFFGPGTRLTVL.

The chain has TRBV11-2 and TRBJ2-7; TRBD2 might be the D (6 bases). V lost 5 bases to trimming and J lost 1 base, with 12 bases between them. Germline CDR1 SGHAT, CDR2 FQNNGV. This CDR3 has 14 residues. The CDR3 is CASSPVGGSYEQYF. The CDR3 coding sequence is TGTGCCAGCAGCCCAGTCGGGGGATCCTACGAGCAGTACTTC.

V usage is TRBV28 and J usage is TRBJ2-7; 8 nucleotides align to TRBD1. Germline V lookup: CDR1 MDHEN, CDR2 SYDVKM. V was clipped by 4 bases and J by 6 bases; unmatched bases: 11. This CDR3 is built from 15 residues. The CDR3 loop reads CASSSWTGPPGEQYF. CDR3 coding DNA: TGTGCCAGCAGTTCCTGGACAGGGCCCCCCGGCGAGCAGTACTTC.

The chain recombines TRBV7-6 with TRBJ1-5, with unresolved D. CDR1 SGHVS and CDR2 FNYEAQ come from the germline V gene. The length of the CDR3 is 14 residues. Trimming pared 1 base from V and 7 bases from J, leaving 11 bases between. This CDR3 is CASSLGKGGQPQHF. In nucleotides, the CDR3 is TGTGCCAGCAGCTTAGGAAAGGGCGGGCAGCCCCAGCATTTT.

The chain uses TRBV4-2 and TRBJ2-2, with 13 bases fitting TRBD2. The CDR3 length is 19 residues. V lost 2 bases, J lost 7 bases, and 13 bases stayed unmatched. Germline CDR1 LGHNA, CDR2 YNFKEQ. The CDR3 is CASSQSAGTSGKGVGELFF. CDR3 in DNA: TGTGCCAGCAGCCAATCCGCCGGGACTAGCGGGAAGGGGGTCGGGGAGCTGTTTTTT.

CDR3 sequence: CASSDSSNMNTEAFF. The CDR3 DNA follows: TGTGCCAGCAGCGATTCCAGTAACATGAACACTGAAGCTTTCTTT. V gene TRBV7-8 combines with J gene TRBJ1-1; D gene uncertain. The CDR3 length is 15 residues. CDR1 and CDR2 (germline): SGHVS, FQNEAQ. V gave up 5 bases and J gave up 0 bases, with 13 bases separating them. Using reference TRBV7-8 and TRBJ1-1 for the parts outside the CDR3, the full variable domain is GAGVSQSPRYKVAKRGQDVALRCDPISGHVSLFWYQQALGQGPEFLTYFQNEAQLDKSGLPSDRFFAERPEGSVSTLKIQRTQQEDSAVYLCASSDSSNMNTEAFFGQGTRLTVV.

This clone has a single count. Distinct nucleotide sequences in the sample also encode this CDR3. The chain combines TRBV9 with TRBJ2-7; 7 bases align to TRBD1. Germline assignment: CDR1 SGDLS and CDR2 YYNGEE. Losses at the gene ends were 4 bases for V and 1 base for J; bases not matched to a gene: 5. There are 14 residues in the CDR3. The DNA for the CDR3 is TGTGCCAGCAGCCCCAGACAGGGATCCTACGAGCAGTACTTC. It codes for CASSPRQGSYEQYF.

The chain employs TRBV7-6 and TRBJ2-7; TRBD2 matches 10 bases. CDR1 SGHVS and CDR2 FNYEAQ come from the germline V gene. The CDR3 has 17 residues. V was clipped by 1 base and J by 1 base; unmatched bases: 7. The CDR3 DNA follows: TGTGCCAGCAGCTTAGTTGTCCCGACTAGCGGGTCCTACGAGCAGTACTTC. This encodes CASSLVVPTSGSYEQYF.

CDR3 coding DNA: TGCAGCGTTGGGATGGGGCTTATGAACACTGAAGCTTTCTTT. Its translation: CSVGMGLMNTEAFF. J is TRBJ1-1 and V is TRBV29-1; D may be TRBD1 (5 bases). The germline V gene encodes CDR1 SQVTM and CDR2 ANQGSEA. This CDR3 comprises 14 residues. Trimming removed 4 bases at V and 0 bases at J, with 12 bases between.

Note on this clone: Other DNA sequences in this specimen translate into the identical CDR3. The chain combines TRBV27 with TRBJ2-7, with 12 positions matching TRBD2. Germline-derived CDR1 and CDR2 are MNHEY and SMNVEV (reference sequence). The CDR3 has 16 residues. With 5 bases clipped from V and 2 bases from J, the junction kept 7 bases outside the gene matches. This CDR3 reads CASSRILAGGPYEQYF. CDR3 DNA sequence: TGTGCCAGCAGTCGAATACTAGCGGGAGGTCCCTACGAGCAGTACTTC.

The chain employs TRBV21-1 and TRBJ2-2; TRBD2, the table's D call, was not compared with the DNA. TRBV21-1 is designated a pseudogene. The CDR3 covers 12 residues. The CDR3 sequence is CASSRETGELFF. DNA of the CDR3: TGTGCCAGCAGCCGAGAAACCGGGGAGCTGTTTTTT.

Concerning this clone itself: Other DNA sequences in the sample encode the same CDR3. The J gene is TRBJ1-5, the V gene TRBV6-5, with TRBD1 matching over 9 bases. Germline V CDR1 and CDR2: MNHEY, SVGAGI. There are 14 residues in the CDR3. V shed 5 bases and J 2 bases; nucleotides not matched to a gene: 1. The CDR3 spells CASSRQGGNQPQHF. The CDR3 DNA reads as TGTGCCAGCAGTCGACAGGGGGGCAATCAGCCCCAGCATTTT.

J is TRBJ2-1 and V is TRBV9; D could derive from TRBD1 or TRBD2 (5 bases each). The CDR3 consists of 14 residues. The germline V gene has CDR1 SGDLS and CDR2 YYNGEE. V dropped 3 bases and J dropped 6 bases, with 13 bases sitting between them. CDR3 bases: TGTGCCAGCAGCGGAGGGGACCTATCCAATGAGCAGTTCTTC. Encoded protein: CASSGGDLSNEQFF.